The rows below give T cell receptor beta chains drawn from one sample of a study of T-cell memory formation after mild COVID-19. Each CDR3 protein gets one entry after TCRdb re-called the 5' RACE reads with MiXCR. Of 45,000 to 55,000 distinct CDR3 sequences listed, over 6.5% are singletons. Sample: PBMCs or a T cell subset sorted from them (not recorded which). The receptors stem from a young man who had mild COVID-19 (a few samples of this study predate the infection). Cell type and time point are not known. Both conserved end residues are part of each CDR3. D genes are given only for firm matches. Clone size is stated in some rows and not others, as once, few, many or a class when expanded.

CDR3 length: 15
clone size: many
D gene: TRBD2
V gene: TRBV7-2
J gene: TRBJ2-3
CDR3 protein: CASSLLAGYTDTQYF
CDR3 DNA: TGTGCCAGCAGCTTGCTAGCGGGGTACACAGATACGCAGTATTTT

CDR3 length: 12
clone size: many
D gene: -
V gene: TRBV7-2
J gene: TRBJ2-7
CDR3 protein: CASSSGFDEQYF
CDR3 DNA: TGTGCCAGCAGCTCCGGGTTTGACGAGCAGTACTTC

CDR3 length: 17
clone size: few
D gene: -
V gene: TRBV4-3
J gene: TRBJ2-3
CDR3 protein: CASSQDWVGGPTDTQYF
CDR3 DNA: TGCGCCAGCAGCCAAGATTGGGTGGGGGGGCCAACAGATACGCAGTATTTT

CDR3 length: 13
clone size: few
D gene: -
V gene: TRBV7-2
J gene: TRBJ1-2
CDR3 protein: CASSQTTGYGYTF
CDR3 DNA: TGTGCCAGCAGCCAGACGACAGGCTATGGCTACACCTTC

CDR3 length: 15
clone size: -
D gene: -
V gene: TRBV14
J gene: TRBJ2-1
CDR3 protein: CASSPLGWGLDEQFF
CDR3 DNA: TGTGCCAGCAGCCCCCTTGGGTGGGGGCTGGATGAGCAGTTCTTC

CDR3 length: 15
clone size: -
D gene: -
V gene: TRBV6-1
J gene: TRBJ2-6
CDR3 protein: CASSPRVSGANVLTF
CDR3 DNA: TGTGCCAGCAGTCCCCGGGTCTCTGGGGCCAACGTCCTGACTTTC

CDR3 length: 14
clone size: few
D gene: -
V gene: TRBV7-2
J gene: TRBJ2-5
CDR3 protein: CASSPGRSQETQYF
CDR3 DNA: TGTGCCAGCAGCCCAGGGCGGAGCCAAGAGACCCAGTACTTC

CDR3 length: 14
clone size: many
D gene: -
V gene: TRBV12-3/TRBV12-4
J gene: TRBJ2-5
CDR3 protein: CASSLPESQETQYF
CDR3 DNA: TGTGCCAGCAGTTTACCAGAAAGCCAAGAGACCCAGTACTTC

CDR3 length: 13
clone size: many
D gene: -
V gene: TRBV7-6
J gene: TRBJ2-1
CDR3 protein: CASRPGNRNEQFF
CDR3 DNA: TGTGCCAGCAGGCCTGGGAATCGAAATGAGCAGTTCTTC

CDR3 length: 13
clone size: many
D gene: -
V gene: TRBV7-2
J gene: TRBJ2-3
CDR3 protein: CASSLSRQDTQYF
CDR3 DNA: TGTGCCAGCAGCTTAAGCCGGCAAGATACGCAGTATTTT

CDR3 length: 16
clone size: -
D gene: TRBD1
V gene: TRBV14
J gene: TRBJ2-1
CDR3 protein: CASSQAGTGGNNEQFF
CDR3 DNA: TGTGCCAGCAGCCAAGCCGGGACAGGGGGAAACAATGAGCAGTTCTTC

CDR3 length: 13
clone size: few
D gene: -
V gene: TRBV7-2
J gene: TRBJ2-3
CDR3 protein: CASSPYPLDTQYF
CDR3 DNA: TGTGCCAGCAGCCCCTACCCCCTGGATACGCAGTATTTT

CDR3 length: 14
clone size: -
D gene: -
V gene: TRBV7-9
J gene: TRBJ1-5
CDR3 protein: CASSSASGNQPQHF
CDR3 DNA: TGTGCCAGCAGCTCCGCGTCGGGCAATCAGCCCCAGCATTTT

CDR3 length: 15
clone size: few
D gene: -
V gene: TRBV28
J gene: TRBJ1-4
CDR3 protein: CASTSSGLGYEKLFF
CDR3 DNA: TGTGCCAGCACCTCAAGCGGACTGGGCTATGAAAAACTGTTTTTT

CDR3 length: 15
clone size: many
D gene: TRBD1
V gene: TRBV5-1
J gene: TRBJ2-3
CDR3 protein: CASSMTGGATDTQYF
CDR3 DNA: TGCGCCAGCAGCATGACAGGGGGCGCGACAGATACGCAGTATTTT

CDR3 length: 14
clone size: few
D gene: TRBD1
V gene: TRBV5-1
J gene: TRBJ2-5
CDR3 protein: CASRPGGAEETQYF
CDR3 DNA: TGCGCCAGCAGGCCAGGGGGCGCGGAGGAGACCCAGTACTTC

CDR3 length: 12
clone size: few
D gene: -
V gene: TRBV28
J gene: TRBJ1-5
CDR3 protein: CASTNGDQPQHF
CDR3 DNA: TGTGCCAGCACCAACGGGGATCAGCCCCAGCATTTT